The entry below describes one T cell receptor beta chain. Its antigen is not identified. Assay used: immunoSEQ multiplex PCR; TCRdb lists only in-frame clones, some missing. The sample yields under 300,000 clones, 70% seen once. This specimen comes from a study of cytotoxic CD8 clonotypes in ibrutinib-treated CLL. The V gene lost 2 bases and the J gene lost 2 bases, with 9 bases spanning the gap. The CDR3 has 14 residues. Germline V CDR1 and CDR2: MGHDK, SYGVNS. General study points: Public clonotypes (which were uncommon) either contracted or remained stable on treatment. Samples were collected at differing times from sustained-remission and progressing patients. Baseline levels of clonality went above those of age-matched healthy donors and moved with circulating CD8+ T-cell counts.

TCR beta libraries used 1.5 to 2 micrograms of DNA from cryopreserved PBMCs. The J gene is TRBJ1-2, the V gene TRBV25-1; D is unclear. The starting material was PBMCs, obtained after 24 months of ibrutinib treatment. This TCR derives from a human donor with chronic lymphocytic leukemia. DNA for the CDR3: TGTGCCAGCAGTGAAATCGGCAGGAACTATGGCTACACCTTC. This gives the protein CASSEIGRNYGYTF.